These T cell receptor beta chains were read from a single sample in a study of control samples from healthy donors and cancer patients. Data came from immunoSEQ multiplex PCR; TCRdb stores just in-frame clones and leaves some out. The sample lists about 83,000 clones, roughly 91% seen once, with under 20% in the top ten. Sequencing was done on a sample of blood. All receptors come from a man between 50 and 59 years old in good health. Both conserved end residues are part of each CDR3. Fields, in order: CDR3 protein, CDR3 DNA, D gene, clone size, J gene, CDR3 length, V gene. D genes are given only for firm matches. Clone sizes are given selectively: once, few, many, or a class where the clone is expanded.

CASSPQGQGRGSYNEQFF TGTGCCAGCTCACCACAGGGACAGGGGCGAGGGTCCTACAATGAGCAGTTCTTC TRBD1 . TRBJ2-1 18 TRBV18
CAWSAGVTGNTIYF TGTGCCTGGAGTGCGGGAGTGACTGGAAACACCATATATTTT . . TRBJ1-3 14 TRBV30
CASSVGVVGTGELFF TGTGCCAGCAGCGTAGGGGTAGTAGGGACCGGGGAGCTGTTTTTT . . TRBJ2-2 15 TRBV9
CASSPQEGNTEAFF TGCGCCAGCAGCCCACAAGAAGGGAACACTGAAGCTTTCTTT . . TRBJ1-1 14 TRBV5-1
CASSPRQGAGYTF TGTGCCAGCAGTCCGCGACAGGGGGCGGGCTACACCTTC TRBD1 . TRBJ1-2 13 TRBV6-5
CASSGTVSNTGELFF TGTGCCAGCAGTGGGACAGTCTCGAACACCGGGGAGCTGTTTTTT TRBD1 . TRBJ2-2 15 TRBV6-2/TRBV6-3
CASATASGSSYNEQFF TGTGCCAGCGCTACGGCTAGCGGTAGCTCCTACAATGAGCAGTTCTTC TRBD2 . TRBJ2-1 16 TRBV7-2
CASSMRGSGNTIYF TGTGCCAGTAGTATGAGGGGCTCTGGAAACACCATATATTTT . . TRBJ1-3 14 TRBV19
CASSFSTGGGISPLHF TGTGCCAGCAGTTTTAGCACAGGGGGAGGGATTTCACCCCTCCACTTT TRBD1 once TRBJ1-6 16 TRBV27
CASSLHGLASETQYF TGCGCCAGCAGCTTGCATGGACTAGCGTCAGAGACCCAGTACTTC TRBD2 . TRBJ2-5 15 TRBV5-1
CASSLAGPGTGYTF TGTGCCAGCAGCTTAGCCGGCCCCGGGACTGGCTACACCTTC . . TRBJ1-2 14 TRBV7-9
CASSFRPRTYEQYF TGCGCCAGCAGCTTCAGGCCTCGAACCTACGAGCAGTACTTC . . TRBJ2-7 14 TRBV5-1
CASSQDRPATNEKLFF TGTGCCAGCAGCCAAGATCGGCCCGCGACTAATGAAAAACTGTTTTTT . . TRBJ1-4 16 TRBV4-2
CASSSLDQETQYF TGTGCCAGCAGCTCCCTAGATCAAGAGACCCAGTACTTC . . TRBJ2-5 13 TRBV5-6
CASSMILGARHTEAFF TGTGCCAGTAGTATGATCCTCGGGGCCCGCCACACTGAAGCTTTCTTT . . TRBJ1-1 16 TRBV19
CASSLSAEQFF TGTGCCAGCAGCTTGAGCGCTGAGCAGTTCTTC . . TRBJ2-1 11 TRBV7-2
CASSRTGEAGDTQYF TGTGCCAGCAGCCGGACAGGGGAGGCAGGAGATACGCAGTATTTT TRBD1 . TRBJ2-3 15 TRBV5-6
CASSKRPSPPPLCYGQYF TGTGCCAGCAGCAAAAGGCCATCCCCACCGCCGCTATGTTATGGGCAGTACTTC . . TRBJ2-7 18 TRBV21-1
CASSPMGDGYTF TGCGCCAGCAGCCCGATGGGCGATGGCTACACCTTC . . TRBJ1-2 12 TRBV5-1
CASSLVAGGRDQPQHF TGTGCCAGCAGCTTGGTTGCAGGAGGTCGGGATCAGCCCCAGCATTTT . . TRBJ1-5 16 TRBV5-5
CASSPGGEVTDTQYF TGTGCCAGCAGCCCAGGGGGGGAGGTTACAGATACGCAGTATTTT . . TRBJ2-3 15 TRBV11-3
CASSQGGLGGYTF TGTGCCAGCAGCCAGGGGGGGCTCGGTGGCTACACCTTC . . TRBJ1-2 13 TRBV3-1/TRBV3-2
CASSTTSSGNTIYF TGTGCCAGTAGTACGACTTCCTCTGGAAACACCATATATTTT . . TRBJ1-3 14 TRBV19
CASSSMLGGEAFF TGCGCCAGCAGCTCCATGCTGGGCGGGGAAGCTTTCTTT . . TRBJ1-1 13 TRBV5-1
CASSPNGTGEVLRQPQHF TGCGCCAGCAGCCCTAACGGGACAGGGGAAGTACTCCGTCAGCCCCAGCATTTT TRBD1 . TRBJ1-5 18 TRBV5-1
CASSYFRTGGGYGYTF TGTGCCAGCAGTTACTTTCGGACAGGGGGAGGCTATGGCTACACCTTC TRBD1 . TRBJ1-2 16 TRBV6-2/TRBV6-3
CASRGGTDEKLFF TGTGCCAGCAGGGGGGGGACGGACGAAAAACTGTTTTTT . . TRBJ1-4 13 TRBV6-5
CATTLGPVTEAFF TGCGCCACCACTTTGGGGCCGGTGACTGAAGCTTTCTTT . . TRBJ1-1 13 TRBV10-2
CASSLSGGVLLETQYF TGTGCCAGCAGTTTATCTGGGGGGGTGCTTTTGGAGACCCAGTACTTC TRBD2 once TRBJ2-5 16 TRBV27
CASREAGIPRGELFF TGTGCCAGCAGAGAGGCAGGGATCCCCCGGGGGGAGCTGTTTTTT . . TRBJ2-2 15 TRBV2
CASSVATAGRRTGELFF TGTGCCAGCAGCGTAGCTACGGCAGGGAGGCGGACCGGGGAGCTGTTTTTT . . TRBJ2-2 17 TRBV9
CASSQVNGLSGNTIYF TGCGCCAGCAGCCAAGTAAACGGCCTCTCTGGAAACACCATATATTTT . . TRBJ1-3 16 TRBV4-1
CASSPGGRAGNTIYF TGTGCCAGCAGCCCCGGGGGGAGAGCTGGAAACACCATATATTTT . . TRBJ1-3 15 TRBV9
CASSRRSTDTQYF TGTGCCAGCTCGCGGCGTAGCACAGATACGCAGTATTTT . once TRBJ2-3 13 TRBV18
CASALDRARGNQPQHF TGTGCTAGTGCCCTGGACAGGGCGCGGGGCAATCAGCCCCAGCATTTT TRBD1 . TRBJ1-5 16 TRBV12-5
CASTQRGGRETQYF TGTGCCAGCACACAGCGGGGGGGACGAGAGACCCAGTACTTC TRBD2 once TRBJ2-5 14 TRBV6-6
CASSPTSRGRDSPLHF TGTGCCAGCAGCCCAACCTCTCGGGGGCGTGATTCACCCCTCCACTTT . once TRBJ1-6 16 TRBV7-9
CAISENSYPPLHF TGTGCCATCAGTGAAAACAGTTATCCACCCCTCCACTTT . once TRBJ1-6 13 TRBV10-3
CASSLVLQGAGTEAFF TGCGCCAGCAGCTTGGTCCTCCAGGGGGCCGGCACTGAAGCTTTCTTT TRBD1 . TRBJ1-1 16 TRBV5-1
CASSIGGRYTDTQYF TGTGCCAGTAGTATAGGTGGCCGATACACAGATACGCAGTATTTT . . TRBJ2-3 15 TRBV19
CASSEAYGRPNTEAFF TGTGCCAGCAGTGAAGCATATGGACGGCCGAACACTGAAGCTTTCTTT . . TRBJ1-1 16 TRBV6-1
CASSPEGTSGYTF TGCGCCAGCAGCCCGGAGGGGACTTCGGGCTACACCTTC . . TRBJ1-2 13 TRBV5-1
CASTGPLGQPQHF TGTGCCAGTACGGGACCTCTTGGGCAGCCCCAGCATTTT . . TRBJ1-5 13 TRBV19
CASSDPVGGYTF TGTGCCAGCAGTGACCCGGTGGGTGGCTACACCTTC . . TRBJ1-2 12 TRBV2
CATSDDRRNQPQHF TGTGCCACCAGTGATGACAGGAGAAATCAGCCCCAGCATTTT . . TRBJ1-5 14 TRBV24-1
CSVEGGQGAGGYTF TGCAGCGTTGAAGGGGGACAGGGGGCGGGCGGCTACACCTTC TRBD1 . TRBJ1-2 14 TRBV29-1
CAISWTVQETQYF TGTGCCATCTCATGGACGGTTCAAGAGACCCAGTACTTC . . TRBJ2-5 13 TRBV10-3
CASRSEGANYGYTF TGTGCCAGCAGGTCCGAAGGAGCTAACTATGGCTACACCTTC . . TRBJ1-2 14 TRBV7-9
CASSLFTGSEKLFF TGCGCCAGCAGCTTGTTTACAGGGAGTGAAAAACTGTTTTTT . . TRBJ1-4 14 TRBV5-1
CASNRAAFSGNTIYF TGTGCCAGTAATCGTGCGGCATTCTCTGGAAACACCATATATTTT . once TRBJ1-3 15 TRBV19
CSVEGMTEAFF TGCAGCGTTGAAGGGATGACTGAAGCTTTCTTT . . TRBJ1-1 11 TRBV29-1
CASSLGRGGGYQETQYF TGTGCCAGCAGCTTAGGGCGGGGCGGGGGATACCAAGAGACCCAGTACTTC TRBD2 large TRBJ2-5 17 TRBV7-2
CASSFWGGAFF TGTGCCAGCAGTTTCTGGGGAGGAGCTTTCTTT . . TRBJ1-1 11 TRBV6-5
CATSATWNTGELFF TGTGCCACCAGTGCTACCTGGAACACCGGGGAGCTGTTTTTT . . TRBJ2-2 14 TRBV24-1
CASSEVGNQPQHF TGTGCCAGCAGTGAGGTCGGCAATCAGCCCCAGCATTTT . few TRBJ1-5 13 TRBV25-1
CAWSPRTGARHGYTF TGTGCCTGGAGTCCACGGACAGGGGCGAGGCATGGCTACACCTTC TRBD1 . TRBJ1-2 15 TRBV30
CASSLRVANYGYTF TGTGCCAGCAGCCTCAGGGTTGCTAACTATGGCTACACCTTC . . TRBJ1-2 14 TRBV5-6
CASSQGDLTYYGYTF TGCGCCAGCAGCCAAGGGGACTTGACGTACTATGGCTACACCTTC . . TRBJ1-2 15 TRBV4-1